This T cell receptor (beta chain) was sequenced in a study of vaccination effects on CD4 cells after COVID-19. About the study: Post-vaccine specimens were collected at a median of 72 days following the second dose. General observations from the study: From healthy vaccinees, only 1 of 255 vaccine-induced clones also reacted to common cold coronaviruses.

This clone was picked up a small number of times. The antigen is not known. The V gene's germline CDR1 is GTSNPN and CDR2 SVGIG (reference sequence). Trimming at V came to 2 bases and at J to 5 bases, leaving 5 bases not matched to a gene. CDR3 length equals 14 residues. In the ViraFEST assay, antigen-specific CD4+ clonotypes were identified by expansion after peptide-pool stimulation. On roughly day 10 of culture, CD4+ T cells were separated out. Vaccine administered to participants consisted of two doses of either BNT162b2 or mRNA-1273. Nucleocapsid antibodies were negative in the vaccine recipients, who had never had SARS-CoV-2 infection. At days 3 and 7, half of the medium was exchanged for IL-2 medium. The method was immunoSEQ multiplex PCR; TCRdb's version includes in-frame clones alone and lacks a portion of them. The table records approximately 30,000 clones, more than 60% of them present only once.

The sequence was obtained from a human donor who received a COVID-19 vaccine. The sample was CD4+ T cells from PBMCs cultured with HCoV-NL63 spike peptides, taken after COVID-19 vaccination. The rearrangement joins TRBV30 to TRBJ2-1; 8 bases match TRBD1. The CDR3 sequence: CAWSWGTGNNEQFF. The CDR3 bases are TGTGCCTGGAGTTGGGGGACAGGAAACAATGAGCAGTTCTTC.